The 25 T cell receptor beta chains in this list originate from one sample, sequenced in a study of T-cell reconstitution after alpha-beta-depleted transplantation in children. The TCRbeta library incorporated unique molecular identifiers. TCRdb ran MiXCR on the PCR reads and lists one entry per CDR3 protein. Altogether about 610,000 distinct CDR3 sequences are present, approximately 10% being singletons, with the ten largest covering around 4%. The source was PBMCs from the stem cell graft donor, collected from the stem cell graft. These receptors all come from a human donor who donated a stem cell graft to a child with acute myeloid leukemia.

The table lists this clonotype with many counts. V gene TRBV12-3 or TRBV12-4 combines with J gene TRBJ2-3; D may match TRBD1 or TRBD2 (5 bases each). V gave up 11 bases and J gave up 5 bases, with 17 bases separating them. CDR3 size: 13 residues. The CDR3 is CAAGVGGLDTQYF. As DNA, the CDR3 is TGTGCCGCCGGCGTTGGGGGTCTAGATACGCAGTATTTT.

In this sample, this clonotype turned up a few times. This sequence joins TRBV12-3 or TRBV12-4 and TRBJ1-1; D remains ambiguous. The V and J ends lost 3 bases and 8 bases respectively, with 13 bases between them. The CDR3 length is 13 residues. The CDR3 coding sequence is TGTGCCAGCAGTTTCTCCCTCGAGAGGGAAGCTTTCTTT. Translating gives CASSFSLEREAFF.

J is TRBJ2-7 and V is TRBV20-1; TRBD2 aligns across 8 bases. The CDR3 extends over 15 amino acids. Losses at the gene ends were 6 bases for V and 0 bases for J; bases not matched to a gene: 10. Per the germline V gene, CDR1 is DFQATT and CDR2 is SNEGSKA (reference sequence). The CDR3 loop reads CSARPGGPSSYEQYF. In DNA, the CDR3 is TGCAGTGCCCGACCGGGGGGGCCCAGCTCCTACGAGCAGTACTTC.

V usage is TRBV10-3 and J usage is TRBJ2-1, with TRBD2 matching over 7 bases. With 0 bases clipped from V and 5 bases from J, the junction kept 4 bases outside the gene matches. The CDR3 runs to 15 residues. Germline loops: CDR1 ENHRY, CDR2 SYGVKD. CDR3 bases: TGTGCCATCAGTGAGTCCCCAGCGGGAAACAATGAGCAGTTCTTC. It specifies CAISESPAGNNEQFF.

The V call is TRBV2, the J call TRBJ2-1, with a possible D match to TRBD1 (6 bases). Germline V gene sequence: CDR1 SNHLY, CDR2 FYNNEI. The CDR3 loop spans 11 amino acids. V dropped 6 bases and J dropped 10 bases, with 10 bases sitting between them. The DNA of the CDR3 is TGTGCCAGCAGCGTCGACAGGGAGCAGTTCTTC. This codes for CASSVDREQFF.

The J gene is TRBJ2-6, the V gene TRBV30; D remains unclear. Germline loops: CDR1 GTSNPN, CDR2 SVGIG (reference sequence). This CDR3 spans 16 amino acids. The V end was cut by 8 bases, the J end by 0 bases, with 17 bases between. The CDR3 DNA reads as TGTGCCGCTTCCGCTCTGGGCACCTCTGGGGCCAACGTCCTGACTTTC. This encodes CAASALGTSGANVLTF.

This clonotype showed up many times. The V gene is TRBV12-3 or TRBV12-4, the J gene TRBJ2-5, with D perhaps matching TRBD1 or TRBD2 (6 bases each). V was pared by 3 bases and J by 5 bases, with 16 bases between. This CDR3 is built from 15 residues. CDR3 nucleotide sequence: TGTGCCAGCAGTTTTACTGGGGGGCGAGGGGAGACCCAGTACTTC. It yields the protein CASSFTGGRGETQYF.

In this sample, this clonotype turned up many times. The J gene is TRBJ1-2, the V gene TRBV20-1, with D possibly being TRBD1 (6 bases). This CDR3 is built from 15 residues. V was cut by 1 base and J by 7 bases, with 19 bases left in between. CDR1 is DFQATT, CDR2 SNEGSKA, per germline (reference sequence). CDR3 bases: TGCAGTGCTAGAGCCCAGGGCGGGGGCCTTAGTGGCTACACCTTC. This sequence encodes CSARAQGGGLSGYTF.

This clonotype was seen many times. The CDR3 nucleotides read TGTGCCAGCAGGCGAAGGGACCAAGAGACCCAGTACTTC. The encoded protein is CASRRRDQETQYF. V gene TRBV27 combines with J gene TRBJ2-5; no clear D gene. The CDR3 has 13 amino acids. V lost 6 bases to trimming and J lost 0 bases, with 8 bases between them. Germline CDR1 MNHEY, CDR2 SMNVEV (reference sequence).

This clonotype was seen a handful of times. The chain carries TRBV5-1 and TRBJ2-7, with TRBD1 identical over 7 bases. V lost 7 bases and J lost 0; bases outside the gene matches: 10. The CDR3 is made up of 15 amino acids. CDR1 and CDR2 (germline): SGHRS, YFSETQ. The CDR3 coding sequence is TGCGCCAGCGGGAGACAGGGCCCAAGCTCCTACGAGCAGTACTTC. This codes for CASGRQGPSSYEQYF.

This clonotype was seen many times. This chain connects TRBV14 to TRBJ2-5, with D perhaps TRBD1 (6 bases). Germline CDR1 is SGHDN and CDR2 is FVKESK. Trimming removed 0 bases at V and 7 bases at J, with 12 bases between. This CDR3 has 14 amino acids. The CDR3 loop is CASSQDRGRGTQYF. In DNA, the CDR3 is TGTGCCAGCAGCCAAGACAGGGGTAGGGGGACCCAGTACTTC.

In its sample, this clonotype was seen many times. The CDR3 spells CASSDAAADTQYF. Written as DNA, the CDR3 is TGTGCCAGCAGTGATGCAGCGGCAGATACGCAGTATTTT. The J gene is TRBJ2-3, the V gene TRBV6-4, with D possibly TRBD2 on 5 matching bases. Trimming removed 3 bases at V and 4 bases at J, with 8 bases between. Germline lookup yields CDR1 MRHNA and CDR2 SNTAGT. The CDR3 totals 13 residues.

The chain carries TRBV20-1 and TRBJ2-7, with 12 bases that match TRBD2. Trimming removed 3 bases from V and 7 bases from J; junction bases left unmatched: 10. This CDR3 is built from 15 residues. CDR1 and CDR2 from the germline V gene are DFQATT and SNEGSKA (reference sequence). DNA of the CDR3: TGCAGTGCTAGGGCAAGGACTAGCGGGATCAGGGAGCAGTACTTC. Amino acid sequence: CSARARTSGIREQYF.

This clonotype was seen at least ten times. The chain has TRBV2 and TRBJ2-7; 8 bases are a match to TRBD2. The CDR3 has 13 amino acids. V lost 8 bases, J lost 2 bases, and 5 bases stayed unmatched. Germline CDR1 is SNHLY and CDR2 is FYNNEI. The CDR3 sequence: CASRRGLAYEQYF. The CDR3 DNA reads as TGTGCCAGCCGCAGGGGACTAGCCTACGAGCAGTACTTC.

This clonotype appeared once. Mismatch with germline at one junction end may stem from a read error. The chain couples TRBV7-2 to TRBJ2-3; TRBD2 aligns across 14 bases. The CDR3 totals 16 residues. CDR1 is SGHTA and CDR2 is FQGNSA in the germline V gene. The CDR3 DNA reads TGTGCCAGCAGCTTAGGGACTAGCGGGAGGACAGACACGCAGTATTTT. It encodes CASSLGTSGRTDTQYF.

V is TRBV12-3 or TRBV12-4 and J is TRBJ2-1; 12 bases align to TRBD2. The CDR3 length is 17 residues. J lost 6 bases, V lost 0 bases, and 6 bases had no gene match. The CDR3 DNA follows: TGTGCCAGCAGTTTAGCCGGACTAGCGGGATGGGGCAATGAGCAGTTCTTC. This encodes CASSLAGLAGWGNEQFF.

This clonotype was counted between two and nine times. The DNA of the CDR3 is TGTGCCACCAGTGGCGAGGCTGGGAGCAATCAGCCCCAGCATTTT. This translates into CATSGEAGSNQPQHF. The chain joins TRBV24-1 to TRBJ1-5; D is undetermined. V was shortened by 5 bases and J by 1 base, with 11 bases between the two germline ends. CDR1 and CDR2 from the germline V gene are KGHDR and SFDVKD. The CDR3 has 15 residues.

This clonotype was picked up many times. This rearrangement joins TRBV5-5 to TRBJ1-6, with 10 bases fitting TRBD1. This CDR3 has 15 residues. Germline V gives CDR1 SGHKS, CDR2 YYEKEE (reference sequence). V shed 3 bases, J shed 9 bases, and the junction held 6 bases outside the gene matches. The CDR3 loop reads CASSSTTGGSSPLHF. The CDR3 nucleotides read TGTGCCAGCAGCTCGACGACAGGGGGCAGTTCACCCCTCCACTTT.

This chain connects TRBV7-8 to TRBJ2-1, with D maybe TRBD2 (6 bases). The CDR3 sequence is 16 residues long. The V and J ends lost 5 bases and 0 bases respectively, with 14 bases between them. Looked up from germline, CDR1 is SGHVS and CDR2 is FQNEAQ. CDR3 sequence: CASSLTSSSSYNEQFF. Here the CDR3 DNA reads TGTGCCAGCAGCCTTACTAGCTCCAGCTCCTACAATGAGCAGTTCTTC.

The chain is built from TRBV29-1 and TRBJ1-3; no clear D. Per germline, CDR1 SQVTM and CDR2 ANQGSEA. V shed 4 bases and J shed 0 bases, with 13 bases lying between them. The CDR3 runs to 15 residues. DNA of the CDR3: TGCAGCGTTGCCCATGAGACCATCTCTGGAAACACCATATATTTT. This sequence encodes CSVAHETISGNTIYF.

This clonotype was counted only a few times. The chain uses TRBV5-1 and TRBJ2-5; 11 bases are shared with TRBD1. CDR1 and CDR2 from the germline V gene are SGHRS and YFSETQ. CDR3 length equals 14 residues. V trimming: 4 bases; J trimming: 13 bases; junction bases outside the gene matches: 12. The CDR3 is CASSTTGTGGAGYF. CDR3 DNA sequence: TGCGCCAGCAGCACCACCGGGACAGGGGGGGCGGGGTACTTC.

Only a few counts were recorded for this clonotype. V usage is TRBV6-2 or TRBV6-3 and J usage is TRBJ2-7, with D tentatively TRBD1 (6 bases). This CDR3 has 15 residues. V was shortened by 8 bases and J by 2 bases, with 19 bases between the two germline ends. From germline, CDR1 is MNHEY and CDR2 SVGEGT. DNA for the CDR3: TGTGCCAGCCACCGGCCGGACAGCTTTACCTACGAGCAGTACTTC. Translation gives CASHRPDSFTYEQYF.

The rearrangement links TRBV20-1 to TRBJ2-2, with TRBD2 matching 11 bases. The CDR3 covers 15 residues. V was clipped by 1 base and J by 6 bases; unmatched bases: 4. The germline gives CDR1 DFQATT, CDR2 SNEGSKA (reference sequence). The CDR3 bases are TGCAGTGCTAGAGCGCCTAGCGGGAGGCCCGGGGAGCTGTTTTTT. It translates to CSARAPSGRPGELFF.

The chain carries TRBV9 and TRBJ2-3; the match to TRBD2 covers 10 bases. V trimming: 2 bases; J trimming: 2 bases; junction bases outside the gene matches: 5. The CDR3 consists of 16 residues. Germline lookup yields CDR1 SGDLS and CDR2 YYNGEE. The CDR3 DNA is TGTGCCAGCAGCGTGGCTAGCGGGAGCCTCACAGATACGCAGTATTTT. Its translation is CASSVASGSLTDTQYF.

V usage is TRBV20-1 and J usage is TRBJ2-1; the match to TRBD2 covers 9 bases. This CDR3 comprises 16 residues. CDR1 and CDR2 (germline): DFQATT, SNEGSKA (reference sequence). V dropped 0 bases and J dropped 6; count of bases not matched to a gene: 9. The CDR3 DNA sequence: TGCAGTGCTAGAGACCCTGATGCGGGAGGGTGCAATGAGCAGTTCTTC. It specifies CSARDPDAGGCNEQFF.